Listed below are T cell receptor beta chains from one sample, sequenced in a study of technical replicates of blood from a few donors. The protocol was immunoSEQ multiplex PCR, while the TCRdb copy is restricted to in-frame clones and leaves out a portion. This sample yields about 76,000 clones, of which approximately 86% are seen a single time; roughly 4.4% belongs to the top ten. Sequenced material: PBMCs. The receptors stem from a human donor in good health. Some clones in this sample may be carry-over from other donors' samples. CDR3s include the opening cysteine and the closing phenylalanine or tryptophan. D genes are given only for firm matches. Size values are once, few and many counts, or a class for expanded clones, and some rows have none.

v_call	clone_size	d_call	j_call	cdr3_nt	cdr3_aa
TRBV14	-	TRBD2	TRBJ2-7	TGTGCCAGCAGCCAAGTTTTGGGACTAAAGGACTCGCCCGTTGACAGAACCTCGGAATACGAGCAGTACTTC	CASSQVLGLKDSPVDRTSEYEQYF
TRBV29-1	once	-	TRBJ1-2	TGCAGCGTTGGGCAGGGCAGAACCGTTGGCTACACCTTC	CSVGQGRTVGYTF
TRBV4-1	-	TRBD1	TRBJ1-3	TGCGCCAGCAGCTATCCAGGGGGCGAATCTGGAAACACCATATATTTT	CASSYPGGESGNTIYF
TRBV9	-	-	TRBJ2-7	TGTGCCAGCAGCGCCAAAGTTGCAGGGGCCTACGAGCAGTACTTC	CASSAKVAGAYEQYF
TRBV7-9	-	-	TRBJ1-2	TGTGCCAGCACCCGGACAGATACTTACCACTATGGCTACACCTTC	CASTRTDTYHYGYTF
TRBV6-6	-	TRBD1	TRBJ2-1	TGTGCCAGCAATGGGACAGGGATGATCAATGAGCAGTTCTTC	CASNGTGMINEQFF
TRBV11-2	-	-	TRBJ2-1	TGTGCCAGCAGCTCTTCTAGGGGCAATGAGCAGTTCTTC	CASSSSRGNEQFF
TRBV2	-	TRBD2	TRBJ2-5	TGTGCCAGCAGTGAAGCGACTAGCGGGGGGGTATTGGAGACCCAGTACTTC	CASSEATSGGVLETQYF
TRBV4-2	-	-	TRBJ2-7	TGTGCCAGCAGCCCGCAGGGGGGCATGACTTACGAGCAGTACTTC	CASSPQGGMTYEQYF
TRBV10-3	few	TRBD1	TRBJ1-3	TGTGCCATCAGTGACCGGGACAGAGCCTCTGGAAACACCATATATTTT	CAISDRDRASGNTIYF
TRBV19	-	TRBD2	TRBJ2-3	TGTGCCAGTAGTAGCTGGTCTCTAGCGGGGGAGGGGTTAAGCACAGATACGCAGTATTTT	CASSSWSLAGEGLSTDTQYF
TRBV20-1	-	-	TRBJ2-7	TGCAGTGCTATGCAGGGATACGAGCAGTACTTC	CSAMQGYEQYF
TRBV6-4	-	-	TRBJ2-2	TGTGCCAGCAGTGACTCTGCCGGGGCCGGGGAGCTGTTTTTT	CASSDSAGAGELFF
TRBV5-4	-	TRBD2	TRBJ2-2	TGTGCCAGCAGCTTGGCTGGCGGGAGCGTCACCGGGGAGCTGTTTTTT	CASSLAGGSVTGELFF
TRBV5-1	-	TRBD1	TRBJ2-7	TGCGCCAGCAGACCTAGACAGGGTAGCGTTTACGAGCAGTACTTC	CASRPRQGSVYEQYF
TRBV9	-	-	TRBJ2-3	TGTGCCAGCAGCGTAGGCCCCCGGCAGGGTGCAGATACGCAGTATTTT	CASSVGPRQGADTQYF
TRBV5-4	-	-	TRBJ2-1	TGTGCCAGCATCAAAGCGGGCACCTACAATGAGCAGTTCTTC	CASIKAGTYNEQFF